This TCR beta chain was retrieved from a study of early T cells in non-severe SARS-CoV-2 infection. Overall study context: Chains were not paired, and sequencing was done on bulk RNA from unsorted whole blood. General study results and limits: VDJdb-based matching was biased toward anti-spike CD8 responses and missed private and CD4 specificities.

The V gene's germline CDR1 is GTSNPN and CDR2 SVGIG (reference sequence). The CDR3 loop spans 15 amino acids. V was clipped by 3 bases and J by 0 bases; unmatched bases: 4. This clonotype was seen a few times. Its antigen is not known. Unique molecular identifiers were attached to individual cDNA molecules. MiXCR, applied by TCRdb to the 5' RACE reads, yields one record per CDR3 protein. Found here are about 28,000 distinct CDR3 sequences, 6% to 7.5% of them singletons; the top ten hold approximately 35%. The V and J genes are TRBV30 and TRBJ2-3, with 9 bases identical to TRBD2. Sequenced here: whole blood, sampled at baseline. The source of this sequence is an adult who was a healthcare worker with PCR-confirmed SARS-CoV-2 infection or an uninfected control (not recorded which). The CDR3 spells CAWSRTSASTDTQYF. DNA for the CDR3: TGTGCCTGGAGCCGGACTAGCGCAAGCACAGATACGCAGTATTTT. The full variable domain, in which reference TRBV30 and TRBJ2-3 provide the parts outside the CDR3, is SQTIHQWPATLVQPVGSPLSLECTVEGTSNPNLYWYRQAAGRGLQLLFYSVGIGQISSEVPQNLSASRPQDRQFILSSKKLLLSDSGFYLCAWSRTSASTDTQYFGPGTRLTVL.